The present TCR beta chain was sequenced within a study of blood T cells in healthy people across ages. A sample-barcoded 5' primer and a J-beta primer mix were used in a second PCR of about 7 to 11 cycles. A minimum of 2.5 million CDR3-containing paired-end reads was obtained for each sample. MiXCR, applied by TCRdb to the 5' RACE reads, yields one record per CDR3 protein. The data show some 1.6 million distinct CDR3 sequences, roughly 30% seen once. Findings of the study overall: TCR beta diversity per million T cells fell roughly linearly with age. Long-lived donors exceeded aged donors in naive CD4+ cells and diversity.

The CDR3 runs 15 residues. V lost 5 bases, J lost 5 bases, and 7 bases stayed unmatched. Germline CDR1 is SGHTA and CDR2 is FQGTGA. This clonotype was seen only a few times. Its target is unknown. Total RNA, at least 6 micrograms per sample, came from PBMCs. This receptor was taken from a woman in her 30s in good health. The source material was blood. This chain uses TRBV7-3 with TRBJ2-3; 10 bases match TRBD2. CDR3 nucleotides: TGTGCCAGCAGCCCGGGACTAGCGAGTGGAGATACGCAGTATTTT. This encodes CASSPGLASGDTQYF.